Reported below is one TCR beta chain. Trimming took 5 bases from V and 0 from J, leaving 9 bases between them. The CDR3 covers 14 residues. Germline-derived CDR1 and CDR2 are SGDLS and YYNGEE. Method: immunoSEQ multiplex PCR; TCRdb's copy keeps in-frame clones and lacks some. Here the sample spans about 140,000 clones, approximately 90% being singletons. This sample was taken from a study of cytotoxic CD8 clonotypes in ibrutinib-treated CLL. Study context: Response was recorded as partial in approximately 24 patients and complete in 2; at median roughly 62 months, around 14 remained remitted and some twelve had progressed. An average of about 250,000 productive templates and 94,082 productive rearrangements was obtained per sample.

V is TRBV9 and J is TRBJ1-3; D remains unclear. Sequencing was performed on PBMCs, taken after 12 months of ibrutinib treatment. The receptor comes from a human donor with chronic lymphocytic leukemia. Written as DNA, the CDR3 is TGTGCCAGCAGGGCGGGCCTCTCTGGAAACACCATATATTTT. Protein sequence: CASRAGLSGNTIYF. Full variable domain (missing parts from reference TRBV9 and TRBJ1-3): DSGVTQTPKHLITATGQRVTLRCSPRSGDLSVYWYQQSLDQGLQFLIQYYNGEERAKGNILERFSAQQFPDLHSELNLSSLELGDSALYFCASRAGLSGNTIYFGEGSWLTVV.